A selection of T cell receptor beta chains follows, all from one sample in a study of blood T cell repertoires in COVID-19. Assay: immunoSEQ multiplex PCR; the TCRdb copy retains only in-frame clones and omits some. This sample has about 220,000 clones; around 80% occur once, and the top ten carry approximately 5.1%. Specimen: peripheral blood. Receptors originate from a woman aged 55-70 years who had recovered from COVID-19. CDR3s leave out the opening cysteine and the closing phenylalanine or tryptophan. Not all rows give a size; the values are once, few, many and, for expanded clones, a class.

>TRBV27|NA|TRBJ2-3
ASSLDRGGTDTQY
>TRBV25-1|NA|TRBJ1-1
ASSEPGTVNTEAF
>TRBV5-4|NA|TRBJ2-7
ASSFRQGNHEQY
>TRBV2|few|TRBJ1-2
ASCRDTNYGYT
>TRBV5-4|NA|TRBJ1-2
ASSLLGRTGGNYGYT
>TRBV7-6|NA|TRBJ1-3
ASSLASAGATGNTIY
>TRBV3-1/TRBV3-2|NA|TRBJ2-3
ASSFTNTDTQY
>TRBV5-1|NA|TRBJ1-6
ASSLEGTGVINSPLH
>TRBV30|NA|TRBJ2-4
AWRATGINIQY
>TRBV4-3|NA|TRBJ2-7
ASSQETRTSGAYEQY
>TRBV3-1/TRBV3-2|NA|TRBJ1-1
ASSYGGVTEAF
>TRBV11-2|once|TRBJ1-3
ASSDRVLRNTIY
>TRBV19|NA|TRBJ1-1
ASRPGTGTEAF
>TRBV5-6|NA|TRBJ1-2
ASSFGRRVYGYT
>TRBV7-3|NA|TRBJ2-1
ASSSNSLGYNEQF
>TRBV19|NA|TRBJ1-4
ASSMGLGREKLF
>TRBV28|NA|TRBJ2-3
ASSSSWGGETDTQY
>TRBV28|NA|TRBJ2-1
ASSLSGIRGLAVGEQF
>TRBV18|NA|TRBJ2-2
ASSAGEGTYLNTGELF
>TRBV5-1|NA|TRBJ2-5
ATCRGGTSGSQETQY
>TRBV6-1|NA|TRBJ2-7
ASLGQGTYEQY
>TRBV27|few|TRBJ1-1
ASRKGMNTEAF
>TRBV9|NA|TRBJ2-1
ASSVALAGGSSYNEQF
>TRBV6-1|NA|TRBJ2-7
ASSEQIDYEQY
>TRBV19|NA|TRBJ1-3
ASSIRDGSSGNTIY
>TRBV30|once|TRBJ2-3
AWSELAGGVRTDTQY
>TRBV19|NA|TRBJ2-6
ASSTRVNSGANVLT
>TRBV5-4|NA|TRBJ2-1
ASSFQLASSYNEQF
>TRBV6-5|NA|TRBJ2-7
ASSYSKLPGYEQY
>TRBV6-5|many|TRBJ1-5
ANSGQGKLQPQH